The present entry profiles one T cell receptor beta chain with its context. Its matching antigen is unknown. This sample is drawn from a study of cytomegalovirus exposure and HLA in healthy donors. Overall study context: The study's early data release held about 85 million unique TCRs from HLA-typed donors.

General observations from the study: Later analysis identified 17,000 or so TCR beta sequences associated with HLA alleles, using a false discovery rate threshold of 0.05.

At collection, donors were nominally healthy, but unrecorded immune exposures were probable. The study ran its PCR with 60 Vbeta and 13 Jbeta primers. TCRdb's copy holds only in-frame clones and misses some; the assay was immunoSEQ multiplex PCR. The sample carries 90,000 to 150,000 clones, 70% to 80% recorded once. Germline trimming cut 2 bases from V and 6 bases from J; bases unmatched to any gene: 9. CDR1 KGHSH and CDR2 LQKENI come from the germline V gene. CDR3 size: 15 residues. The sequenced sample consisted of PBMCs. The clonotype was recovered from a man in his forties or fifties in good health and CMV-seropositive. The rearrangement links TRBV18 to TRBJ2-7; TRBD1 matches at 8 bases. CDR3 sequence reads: CASSPGQGLGGEQYF. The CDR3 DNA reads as TGTGCCAGCTCACCAGGACAGGGTTTGGGGGGCGAGCAGTACTTC.